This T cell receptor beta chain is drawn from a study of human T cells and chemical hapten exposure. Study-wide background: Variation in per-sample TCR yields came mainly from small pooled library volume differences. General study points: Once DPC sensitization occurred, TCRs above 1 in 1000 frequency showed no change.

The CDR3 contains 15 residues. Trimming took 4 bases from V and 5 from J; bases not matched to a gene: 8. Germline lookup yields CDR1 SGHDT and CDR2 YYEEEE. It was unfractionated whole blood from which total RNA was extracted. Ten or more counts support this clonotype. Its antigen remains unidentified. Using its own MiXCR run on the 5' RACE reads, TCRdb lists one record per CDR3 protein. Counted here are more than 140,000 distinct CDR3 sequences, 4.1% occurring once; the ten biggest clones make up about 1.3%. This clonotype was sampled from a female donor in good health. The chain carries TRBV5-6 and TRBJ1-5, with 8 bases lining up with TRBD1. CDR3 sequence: CASSLRTGSYQPQHF. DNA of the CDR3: TGTGCCAGCAGCCTACGGACAGGGAGTTATCAGCCCCAGCATTTT.